This T cell receptor (beta chain) is drawn from a study of blood T cell repertoires in COVID-19. Overall study context: Samples taken during acute and convalescent COVID-19 were collected in the United States, Italy and Spain.

Individuals aged roughly 18 to 95 years were recruited from about two dozen US areas. Participant-given clinical history determined each cohort assignment. Participants in the exposed group had met a COVID-19 case in the 2 weeks before joining the study. Germline-derived CDR1 and CDR2 are MRHNA and SNTAGT. The CDR3 is made up of 14 amino acids. V was shortened by 7 bases and J by 3 bases, with 12 bases between the two germline ends. Libraries were prepared by immunoSEQ multiplex PCR; TCRdb keeps only in-frame clonotypes and omits some of them. Among 120,000 to 150,000 clones listed, roughly 87% were seen once.

The source is a woman aged 35 to 49 who had been exposed to COVID-19. V and J are TRBV6-4 and TRBJ2-2; a weak D match, TRBD2 (6 bases). The specimen was PBMCs or T cells enriched from blood (not recorded which). As DNA, the CDR3 is TGTGCCAGCACCTCGGGACTTGACACCGGGGAGCTGTTTTTT. Translation gives CASTSGLDTGELFF.